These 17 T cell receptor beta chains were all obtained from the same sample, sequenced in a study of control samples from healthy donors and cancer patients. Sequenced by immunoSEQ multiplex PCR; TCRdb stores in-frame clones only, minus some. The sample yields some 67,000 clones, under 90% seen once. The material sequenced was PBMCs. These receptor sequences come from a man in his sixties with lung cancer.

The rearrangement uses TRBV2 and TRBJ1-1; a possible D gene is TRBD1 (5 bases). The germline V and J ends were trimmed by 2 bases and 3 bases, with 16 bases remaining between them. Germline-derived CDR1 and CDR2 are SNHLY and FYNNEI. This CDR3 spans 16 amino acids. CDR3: CASSEMGRMTYTEAFF. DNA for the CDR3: TGTGCCAGCAGTGAAATGGGACGGATGACGTACACTGAAGCTTTCTTT. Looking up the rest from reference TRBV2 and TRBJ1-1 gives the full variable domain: EPEVTQTPSHQVTQMGQEVILRCVPISNHLYFYWYRQILGQKVEFLVSFYNNEISEKSEIFDDQFSVERPDGSNFTLKIRSTKLEDSAMYFCASSEMGRMTYTEAFFGQGTRLTVV.

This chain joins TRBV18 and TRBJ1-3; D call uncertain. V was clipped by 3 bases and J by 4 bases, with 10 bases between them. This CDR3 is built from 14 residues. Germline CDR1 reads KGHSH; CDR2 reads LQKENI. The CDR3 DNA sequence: TGTGCCAGCTCACCTGCTCTGGGGGGAAACACCATATATTTT. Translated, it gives CASSPALGGNTIYF. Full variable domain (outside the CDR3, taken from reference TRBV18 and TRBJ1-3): NAGVMQNPRHLVRRRGQEARLRCSPMKGHSHVYWYRQLPEEGLKFMVYLQKENIIDESGMPKERFSAEFPKEGPSILRIQQVVRGDSAAYFCASSPALGGNTIYFGEGSWLTVV.

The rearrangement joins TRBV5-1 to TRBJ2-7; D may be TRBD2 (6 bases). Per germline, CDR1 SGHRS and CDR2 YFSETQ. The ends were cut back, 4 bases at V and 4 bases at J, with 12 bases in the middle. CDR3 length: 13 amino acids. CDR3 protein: CASSTVGGYEQYF. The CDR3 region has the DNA TGCGCCAGCAGCACGGTGGGGGGTTACGAGCAGTACTTC.

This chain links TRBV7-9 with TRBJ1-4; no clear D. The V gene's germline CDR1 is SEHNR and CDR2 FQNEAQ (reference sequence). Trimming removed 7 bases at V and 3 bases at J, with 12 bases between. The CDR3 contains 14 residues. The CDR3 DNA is TGTGCCAGCAACAGACAAGGAGCTAATGAAAAACTGTTTTTT. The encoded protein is CASNRQGANEKLFF.

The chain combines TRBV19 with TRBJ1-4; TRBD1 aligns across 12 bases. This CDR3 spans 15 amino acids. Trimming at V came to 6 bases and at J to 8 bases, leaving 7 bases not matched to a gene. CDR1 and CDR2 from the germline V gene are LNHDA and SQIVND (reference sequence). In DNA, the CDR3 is TGTGCCAGTAGCCAACCTGGGACAGGGGGCGAAAAACTGTTTTTT. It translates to CASSQPGTGGEKLFF.

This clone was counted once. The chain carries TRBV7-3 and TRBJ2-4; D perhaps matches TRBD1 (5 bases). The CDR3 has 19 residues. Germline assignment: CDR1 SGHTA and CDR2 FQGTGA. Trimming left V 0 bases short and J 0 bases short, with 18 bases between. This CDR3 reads CASSLTGPTQRGAKNIQYF. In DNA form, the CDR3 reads TGTGCCAGCAGCTTAACGGGGCCAACACAAAGGGGAGCCAAAAACATTCAGTACTTC.

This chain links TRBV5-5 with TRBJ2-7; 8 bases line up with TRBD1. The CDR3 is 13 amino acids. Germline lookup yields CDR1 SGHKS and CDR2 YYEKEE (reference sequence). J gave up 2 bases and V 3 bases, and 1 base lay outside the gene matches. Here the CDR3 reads CASSWTGTYEQYV. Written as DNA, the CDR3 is TGTGCCAGCAGCTGGACAGGGACCTACGAGCAGTACGTC.

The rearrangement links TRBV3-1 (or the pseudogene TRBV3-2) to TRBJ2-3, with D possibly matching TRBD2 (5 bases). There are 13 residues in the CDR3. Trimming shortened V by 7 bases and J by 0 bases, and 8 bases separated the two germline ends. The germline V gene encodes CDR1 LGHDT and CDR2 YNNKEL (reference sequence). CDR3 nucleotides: TGTGCCAGCAAAGCGGACAGCACAGATACGCAGTATTTT. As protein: CASKADSTDTQYF.

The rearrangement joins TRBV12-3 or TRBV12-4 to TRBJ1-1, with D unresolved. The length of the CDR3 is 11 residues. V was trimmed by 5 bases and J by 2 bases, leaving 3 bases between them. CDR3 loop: CASSQNTEAFF. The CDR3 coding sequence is TGTGCCAGCAGTCAAAACACTGAAGCTTTCTTT.

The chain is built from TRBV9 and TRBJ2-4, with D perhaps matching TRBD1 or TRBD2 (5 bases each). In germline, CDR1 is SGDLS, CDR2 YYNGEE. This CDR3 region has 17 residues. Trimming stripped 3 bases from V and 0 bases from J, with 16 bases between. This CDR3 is CASSAPAGTLAKNIQYF. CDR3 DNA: TGTGCCAGCAGCGCCCCAGCCGGGACCTTAGCCAAAAACATTCAGTACTTC. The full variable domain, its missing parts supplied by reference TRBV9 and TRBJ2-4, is DSGVTQTPKHLITATGQRVTLRCSPRSGDLSVYWYQQSLDQGLQFLIQYYNGEERAKGNILERFSAQQFPDLHSELNLSSLELGDSALYFCASSAPAGTLAKNIQYFGAGTRLSVL.

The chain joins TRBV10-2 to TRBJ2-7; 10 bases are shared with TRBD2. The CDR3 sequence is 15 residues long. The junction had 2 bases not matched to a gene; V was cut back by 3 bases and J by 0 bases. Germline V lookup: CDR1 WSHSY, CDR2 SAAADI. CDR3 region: CASSELAGTSYEQYV. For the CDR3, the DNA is TGCGCCAGCAGTGAACTAGCGGGGACCTCCTACGAGCAGTACGTC.

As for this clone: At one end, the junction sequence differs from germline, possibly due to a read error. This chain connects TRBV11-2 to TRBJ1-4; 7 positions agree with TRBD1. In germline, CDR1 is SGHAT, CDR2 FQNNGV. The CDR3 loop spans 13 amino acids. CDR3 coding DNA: TGTGCCAGCAGCCCTAAGGGGGGACAGATAGTAAGATTT. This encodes CASSPKGGQIVRF.

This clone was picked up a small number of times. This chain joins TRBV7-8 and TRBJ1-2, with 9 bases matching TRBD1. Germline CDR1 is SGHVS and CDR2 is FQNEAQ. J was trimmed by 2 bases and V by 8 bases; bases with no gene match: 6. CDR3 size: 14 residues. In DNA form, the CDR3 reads TGTGCCAGCCGGACAGGGGTGGGGAACTATGGCTACACCTTC. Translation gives CASRTGVGNYGYTF.

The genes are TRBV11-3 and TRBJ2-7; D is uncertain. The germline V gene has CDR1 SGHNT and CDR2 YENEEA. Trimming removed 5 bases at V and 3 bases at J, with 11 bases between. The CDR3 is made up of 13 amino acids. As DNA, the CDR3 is TGTGCCAGCAGCCCATCCTTACACTACGAGCAGTACGTC. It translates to CASSPSLHYEQYV.

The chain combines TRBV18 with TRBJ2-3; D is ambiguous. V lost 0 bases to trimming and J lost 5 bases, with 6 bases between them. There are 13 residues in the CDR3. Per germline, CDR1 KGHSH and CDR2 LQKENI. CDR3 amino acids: CASSPPRRDTQYF. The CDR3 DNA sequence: TGTGCCAGCTCACCACCGAGGAGAGATACGCAGTATTTT.

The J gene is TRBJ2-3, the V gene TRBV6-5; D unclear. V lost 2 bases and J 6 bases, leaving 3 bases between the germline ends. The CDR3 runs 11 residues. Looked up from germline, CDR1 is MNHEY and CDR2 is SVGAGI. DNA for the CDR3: TGTGCCAGCAGTTACAGGGATACGCAGTATTTT. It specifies CASSYRDTQYF.

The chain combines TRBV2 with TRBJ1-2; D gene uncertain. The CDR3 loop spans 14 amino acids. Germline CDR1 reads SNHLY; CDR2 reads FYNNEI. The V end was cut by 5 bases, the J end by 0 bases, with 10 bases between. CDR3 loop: CASSLSGTNYGYTF. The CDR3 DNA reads TGTGCCAGCAGTTTGTCGGGAACTAACTATGGCTACACCTTC.